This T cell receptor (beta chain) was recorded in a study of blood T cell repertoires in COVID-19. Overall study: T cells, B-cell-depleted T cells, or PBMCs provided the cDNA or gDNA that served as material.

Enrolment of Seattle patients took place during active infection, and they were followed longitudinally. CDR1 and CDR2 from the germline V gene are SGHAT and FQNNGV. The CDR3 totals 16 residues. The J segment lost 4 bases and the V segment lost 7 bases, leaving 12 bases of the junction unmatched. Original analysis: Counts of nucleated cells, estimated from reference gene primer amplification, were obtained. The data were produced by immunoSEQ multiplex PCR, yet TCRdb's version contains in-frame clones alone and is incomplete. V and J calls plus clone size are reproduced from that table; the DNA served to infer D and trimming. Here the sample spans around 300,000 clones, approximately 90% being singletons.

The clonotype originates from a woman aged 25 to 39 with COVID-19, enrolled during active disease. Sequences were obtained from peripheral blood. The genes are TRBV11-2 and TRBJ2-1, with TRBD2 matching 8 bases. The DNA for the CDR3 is TGTGCCAGCACGGGGGAGGCGGGAGGCGGGTACAATGAGCAGTTCTTC. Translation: CASTGEAGGGYNEQFF. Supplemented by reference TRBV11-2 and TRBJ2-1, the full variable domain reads EAGVAQSPRYKIIEKRQSVAFWCNPISGHATLYWYQQILGQGPKLLIQFQNNGVVDDSQLPKDRFSAERLKGVDSTLKIQPAKLEDSAVYLCASTGEAGGGYNEQFFGPGTRLTVL.